This paragraph covers one TCR beta chain sequence. This clone occurred once. This clone's antigen is unknown. Base qualities are not recorded, but no much larger clone differs from it by a single base. The time point label here, explained by the study, means: week 35, safety follow-up. Each vaccine dose, consisting of 300 ug of a 20-mer mutant IDH1 peptide in Montanide, was administered subcutaneously with topical imiquimod. Patients received eight vaccinations in weeks 1, 3, 5, 7, 11, 15, 19 and 23, corresponding to visits V03 through V10. All donors had newly diagnosed IDH1-mutant astrocytomas of WHO grade 3 or 4 that showed loss of nuclear ATRX. The samples were drawn from NOA16, a multicentre, single-arm, open-label phase I trial in Germany that tested a mutant IDH1 peptide vaccine in humans for the first time. The DNeasy Blood and Tissue Kit was used to extract genomic DNA from EDTA blood for TCRB sequencing.

Via the germline V gene (reference sequence), CDR1 is SEHNR and CDR2 FQNEAQ. V is cut by 4 bases and J by 1 base, and the space between the germline ends is 14 bases. The CDR3 contains 15 residues, cysteine and phenylalanine counted. Just the 45-base CDR3 DNA is kept, in frame starting at base 1. This entry comes from a study of a mutant IDH1 vaccine in newly diagnosed glioma (dated by TCRdb to about 2021). Describing the broader study: Vaccination was initiated 4-6 weeks after radiotherapy alone, or concurrently with temozolomide cycles in the chemotherapy-containing groups. The 32 treated patients were approximately 60% male and around 40% female, with a mean age of roughly 40 years. Prior to enrollment, patients had been given standard therapy consisting of radiotherapy alone, temozolomide alone, or radiochemotherapy with temozolomide, with the combination given to most patients. The week-35 safety follow-up took place at visit V12, and the week-47 end of study took place at visit V13. Six visits were used for peripheral blood collection: V03 (baseline), V05, V07, V10, V12 and V13. Longitudinal TCRB deep sequencing was done for 25 to 30 treated patients, wherever samples were available for exploratory analyses. Paper-wide results and their limitations: Selection of PBMC samples for TCRB deep sequencing was based on availability. The authors stated that sample limitations prevented analyses of patient blood samples from being reproduced. No apparent relationship was observed between pseudoprogression and alterations in the top peripheral T cell clonotypes detected by TCRB sequencing. Across multiple MHC alleles, vaccine-induced immune responses were seen in around 93% of patients.

Libraries were prepared through the immunoSEQ multiplex PCR assay. The hsTCRB Kit was used according to the manufacturer's protocol to amplify rearranged TCR beta chain sequences. An Illumina MiSeq was used to sequence the TCRB libraries. On the study's bioinformatics: Demultiplexing, trimming and gene mapping were performed with the kit vendor's proprietary platform. The table was pulled from immuneACCESS by TCRdb, which kept in-frame rearrangements only. Such tables lose some clones; where checked, under half of the loss comes from unresolved V genes, and the rest has no known cause. Clone size and the V and J calls come from that table; the DNA yielded D and trimming. The sample has about 68,000 clones on record, more than 70% of them singletons. The ten largest clones add up to more than 10% of the sample.

The chain is made from TRBV7-9 and TRBJ2-7; TRBD1 might be the D gene, on 6 matching bases. The material was PBMCs, obtained from a glioma patient whose treatment included an IDH1 peptide vaccine. This TCR came from a man aged 18 to 30 with glioma. The CDR3 protein is CASSSTGQPSYEQYF. The nucleotide sequence reads as follows: TGTGCCAGCAGCTCCACTGGACAGCCTTCCTACGAGCAGTACTTC.